This T cell receptor beta chain was obtained from a study of OX40 agonist ivuxolimab in advanced cancers. Study-level information: A history of anti-PD-1, anti-PD-L1 or anti-CTLA-4 therapy was acceptable, and around 36% had some.

The V and J ends lost 4 bases and 8 bases respectively, with 11 bases between them. The CDR3 length is 13 residues. Germline CDR1 is MNHNY and CDR2 is SVGAGI (reference sequence). Data came from immunoSEQ multiplex PCR; TCRdb stores just in-frame clones and leaves some out. The table records under 50,000 clones, around 79% of them present only once. This clone was found once. The receptor was derived from an adult with an advanced solid tumor such as melanoma, head and neck, liver or kidney cancer. The sample was CD4+ or CD8+ T cells sorted from blood, taken in a trial of the OX40 agonist ivuxolimab. The rearrangement links TRBV6-6 to TRBJ1-4; D is perhaps TRBD1 (5 bases). CDR3 region: CASSFRVSEKLFF. CDR3 DNA: TGTGCCAGCAGTTTCAGGGTGTCCGAAAAACTGTTTTTT.